A single sample is the source of the 13 T cell receptor beta chains below, sequenced in a study of Graves' ophthalmopathy and Graves' hyperthyroidism. Amplification of the TCR beta CDR3 regions used RNA transcripts (as template). HTBI primers were used in a first-round RT-PCR, which preceded a second-round multiplex PCR. From the multiplex PCR reads, TCRdb called clonotypes with MiXCR, one entry per CDR3 protein. The table has over 150,000 distinct CDR3 sequences, more than 30% seen once; the top ten hold under 7%. The source material was peripheral blood. Source of these receptors: a woman aged 40 to 49 with Graves' ophthalmopathy.

This clonotype was picked up a small number of times. This rearrangement joins TRBV6-5 to TRBJ2-7; 9 nucleotides agree with TRBD2. CDR3 length: 15 residues. Germline-derived CDR1 and CDR2 are MNHEY and SVGAGI. The trim removed 2 bases at V and 7 bases at J, leaving 9 bases unmatched. CDR3 coding DNA: TGTGCCAGCAGTTACGACATAGCGGGAGCTGGAGAGCAGTACTTC. It yields the protein CASSYDIAGAGEQYF.

This clonotype was recorded only once. The chain couples TRBV19 to TRBJ2-5, with 7 bases lining up with TRBD1. CDR1 and CDR2 from the germline V gene are LNHDA and SQIVND (reference sequence). This CDR3 region has 14 residues. Trimming cost V 8 bases and J 2 bases; bases outside gene matches: 8. This CDR3 is CASSAPGQQETQYF. CDR3 nucleotide sequence: TGTGCCAGTTCGGCCCCGGGACAGCAAGAGACCCAGTACTTC.

This clonotype was observed at least ten times. The V and J genes are TRBV28 and TRBJ1-1, with a weak D call TRBD1 (5 bases). CDR3 size: 13 residues. Germline V lookup: CDR1 MDHEN, CDR2 SYDVKM. Trimming removed 6 bases from V and 2 bases from J, with 10 bases in between. The chain's CDR3 is CASSTGFNTEAFF. In nucleotides, the CDR3 is TGTGCCAGCAGCACAGGTTTCAACACTGAAGCTTTCTTT. The whole variable domain, filled in from reference TRBV28 and TRBJ1-1, reads DVKVTQSSRYLVKRTGEKVFLECVQDMDHENMFWYRQDPGLGLRLIYFSYDVKMKEKGDIPEGYSVSREKKERFSLILESASTNQTSMYLCASSTGFNTEAFFGQGTRLTVV.

The V gene is TRBV12-3 or TRBV12-4, the J gene TRBJ1-1; D possibly corresponds to TRBD1 (5 bases). The CDR3 totals 16 residues. Trimming removed 6 bases at V and 2 bases at J, with 19 bases between. Written as DNA, the CDR3 is TGTGCCAGCAGGGTTCAGCCCCAGGGATTTAACACTGAAGCTTTCTTT. Its translation is CASRVQPQGFNTEAFF.

With regard to this clonotype: This is likely a read error, given that the CDR3 carries no conserved phenylalanine or tryptophan at its end. The CDR3 is CASSPTRITGELFL. CDR3 in DNA: TGTGCCAGTAGTCCGACTCGGATAACCGGGGAGCTGTTTCTT. J is TRBJ2-2 and V is TRBV19; D unclear. Trimming stripped 5 bases from V and 5 bases from J, with 12 bases between. The CDR3 is 14 amino acids. Germline V gives CDR1 LNHDA, CDR2 SQIVND (reference sequence).

At least ten counts were recorded for this clonotype. The chain combines TRBV28 with TRBJ1-2; possibly TRBD1 for D (5 bases). With 7 bases removed from V and 6 bases from J, the gap between germline ends came to 9 bases. Germline lookup yields CDR1 MDHEN and CDR2 SYDVKM. CDR3 length equals 11 residues. The CDR3 loop is CASIAGDGYTF. CDR3 sequence (DNA): TGTGCCAGCATAGCGGGGGATGGCTACACCTTC.

The J gene is TRBJ2-2, the V gene TRBV11-2; TRBD2 aligns across 14 bases. This CDR3 is 16 amino acids long. CDR1 is SGHAT and CDR2 is FQNNGV in the germline V gene. J was trimmed by 6 bases and V by 5 bases; bases with no gene match: 5. This CDR3 reads CASSQTTSGRAGELFF. Here the CDR3 DNA reads TGTGCCAGCAGCCAGACGACTAGCGGGAGGGCCGGGGAGCTGTTTTTT.

This chain joins TRBV6-1 and TRBJ2-5; D gene unclear. The CDR3 spans 13 residues. CDR1 and CDR2 from the germline V gene are MNHNS and SASEGT. Trimming pared 6 bases from V and 4 bases from J, leaving 12 bases between. The CDR3 spells CASRSLSPETQYF. The CDR3 DNA reads as TGTGCCAGCAGGTCACTAAGCCCAGAGACCCAGTACTTC.

This clonotype was picked up many times. Here the CDR3 DNA reads TGTGCCAGCAGTACGCCAGGTATGAACACTGAAGCTTTCTTT. It encodes CASSTPGMNTEAFF. The chain employs TRBV28 and TRBJ1-1; D unclear. Trimming left V 5 bases short and J 0 bases short, with 10 bases between. The CDR3 is 14 residues long. CDR1 and CDR2 from the germline V gene are MDHEN and SYDVKM. The full variable domain, with the rest looked up from reference TRBV28 and TRBJ1-1, is DVKVTQSSRYLVKRTGEKVFLECVQDMDHENMFWYRQDPGLGLRLIYFSYDVKMKEKGDIPEGYSVSREKKERFSLILESASTNQTSMYLCASSTPGMNTEAFFGQGTRLTVV.

The V and J genes are TRBV10-3 and TRBJ2-4; D gene unclear. The CDR3 consists of 15 residues. Germline assignment: CDR1 ENHRY and CDR2 SYGVKD. V was clipped by 3 bases and J by 0 bases, with 9 bases between them. The CDR3 nucleotides are TGTGCCATCAGTGAATCAGACTTAGCCAAAAACATTCAGTACTTC. Protein product: CAISESDLAKNIQYF.

The chain employs TRBV19 and TRBJ1-5, with 7 bases fitting TRBD1. Germline-derived CDR1 and CDR2 are LNHDA and SQIVND (reference sequence). The CDR3 loop spans 14 amino acids. V dropped 4 bases and J dropped 6; count of bases not matched to a gene: 6. CDR3 in amino acids: CASSNTGEAQPQHF. CDR3 coding DNA: TGTGCCAGTAGTAATACAGGGGAGGCTCAGCCCCAGCATTTT.

The chain joins TRBV19 to TRBJ2-7; 10 bases align to TRBD2. The CDR3 loop spans 16 amino acids. Germline CDR1 is LNHDA and CDR2 is SQIVND (reference sequence). V lost 5 bases and J lost 0; bases outside the gene matches: 7. The CDR3 sequence is CASSGVAGGHSYEQYF. In DNA, the CDR3 is TGTGCCAGTAGTGGGGTAGCGGGAGGCCACTCCTACGAGCAGTACTTC.

The V and J genes are TRBV6-5 and TRBJ2-3; TRBD2 might be the D (6 bases). The CDR3 consists of 15 residues. From germline, CDR1 is MNHEY and CDR2 SVGAGI. V gave up 1 base and J gave up 5 bases, with 13 bases separating them. The CDR3 DNA is TGTGCCAGCAGTTACTACGTGGGAGGCTTAGATACGCAGTATTTT. Translating it yields CASSYYVGGLDTQYF.